The subject of this entry is one T cell receptor beta chain. The germline V gene has CDR1 MNHEY and CDR2 SVGAGI. Unmatched junction bases numbered 8, after V lost 6 bases and J lost 4 bases. The CDR3 is 14 amino acids. This entry belongs to a study of blood T cell repertoires in COVID-19. Overall study context: COVID-19 samples from acute and convalescent phases originated in the United States, Italy and Spain. T cells, B-cell-depleted T cells, or PBMCs supplied cDNA or gDNA.

In the original analysis: Estimated nucleated cell counts came from reference gene primer amplification. Here immunoSEQ multiplex PCR was the method, and the copy in TCRdb shows in-frame clones only, minus some. V, J and clone size are those of that table, while D and trimming were read from the DNA. The table lists roughly 75,000 clones, over 65% of them singletons. The source material was peripheral blood. The J gene is TRBJ1-2, the V gene TRBV6-5; 7 bases align to TRBD1. The receptor comes from a human donor with acute or convalescent COVID-19. The donor label of this sample is uncertain. The CDR3 coding sequence is TGTGCCAGCAGCGCACAGGGGCAGACCTATGGCTACACCTTC. It codes for CASSAQGQTYGYTF.